These 15 T cell receptor beta chains came from one sample sequenced in a study of T-cell reconstitution after alpha-beta-depleted transplantation in children. Unique molecular identifiers were incorporated when the TCRbeta library was constructed. Each CDR3 protein is one row after TCRdb ran MiXCR on the PCR reads. The table records over 150,000 distinct CDR3 sequences, 6.6% of them present only once. The sample here was PBMCs, taken before TCRalphabeta/CD19-depleted stem cell transplant. All receptors come from a boy aged 2 to 10 with acute lymphoblastic leukemia, due to receive a stem cell transplant.

This clonotype was picked up many times. This chain links TRBV2 with TRBJ1-4; 8 bases agree with TRBD1. V shed 7 bases, J shed 0 bases, and the junction held 4 bases outside the gene matches. The CDR3 covers 15 residues. CDR1 and CDR2 from the germline V gene are SNHLY and FYNNEI. For the CDR3, the DNA is TGTGCCAGCACGACAGGGGCTACAACTAATGAAAAACTGTTTTTT. Its translation is CASTTGATTNEKLFF.

J is TRBJ2-1 and V is TRBV10-3, with 11 nucleotides matching TRBD2. Trimming cost V 2 bases and J 8 bases; bases outside gene matches: 8. The CDR3 consists of 16 residues. The germline gives CDR1 ENHRY, CDR2 SYGVKD. CDR3 amino acids: CAISEGRTSGFDEQFF. The CDR3 nucleotides are TGTGCCATCAGTGAGGGCAGGACTAGCGGGTTTGATGAGCAGTTCTTC.

This clonotype came up many times. The chain uses TRBV20-1 and TRBJ1-3; 9 nucleotides align to TRBD1. The CDR3 has 16 residues. V was clipped by 0 bases and J by 2 bases; unmatched bases: 5. CDR1 and CDR2 from the germline V gene are DFQATT and SNEGSKA (reference sequence). CDR3 DNA: TGCAGTGCTAGAGATCCGGGACAGGGAACTGGAAACACCATATATTTT. This codes for CSARDPGQGTGNTIYF.

The CDR3 loop reads CASSQEGRSGGQADTQYF. As DNA, the CDR3 is TGTGCCAGCAGCCAAGAAGGGCGGTCGGGGGGGCAAGCAGATACGCAGTATTTT. This chain joins TRBV4-2 and TRBJ2-3; 8 nucleotides agree with TRBD2. V trimming: 0 bases; J trimming: 4 bases; junction bases outside the gene matches: 12. The V gene's germline CDR1 is LGHNA and CDR2 YNFKEQ. CDR3 length: 18 amino acids.

There are a few counts of this clonotype. V is TRBV7-8 and J is TRBJ1-2; 7 bases map to TRBD1. In germline, CDR1 is SGHVS, CDR2 FQNEAQ. This CDR3 region has 20 residues. Germline trimming cut 4 bases from V and 4 bases from J; bases unmatched to any gene: 24. CDR3 nucleotide sequence: TGTGCCAGCAGCTATAACCGACCGGGACAGAGACCAGGTGGCGTCTATGGCTACACCTTC. It is translated as CASSYNRPGQRPGGVYGYTF.

This clonotype was counted between two and nine times. The rearrangement joins TRBV7-6 to TRBJ1-2; 7 bases map to TRBD1. The CDR3 covers 15 residues. The germline CDR1 and CDR2 sequences are SGHVS and FNYEAQ. Trimming cost V 5 bases and J 2 bases; bases outside gene matches: 8. CDR3 coding DNA: TGTGCCAGCAGCCAGACGCCGGACAGGAACTATGGCTACACCTTC. It codes for CASSQTPDRNYGYTF. Based on the CDR3 plus reference TRBV7-6 and TRBJ1-2, the full variable domain is GAGVSQSPRYKVTKRGQDVALRCDPISGHVSLYWYRQALGQGPEFLTYFNYEAQQDKSGLPNDRFSAERPEGSISTLTIQRTEQRDSAMYRCASSQTPDRNYGYTFGSGTRLTVV.

At least ten counts were recorded for this clonotype. The chain is built from TRBV29-1 and TRBJ2-1; D possibly corresponds to TRBD1 (6 bases). V was cut by 3 bases and J by 4 bases, with 13 bases left in between. This CDR3 is built from 14 residues. Germline-derived CDR1 and CDR2 are SQVTM and ANQGSEA. The CDR3 sequence is CSVEDSGVYNEQFF. The CDR3 DNA follows: TGCAGCGTTGAGGACAGCGGAGTTTACAATGAGCAGTTCTTC.

This clonotype was recorded at least ten times. The V and J genes are TRBV2 and TRBJ2-2; a weak D match, TRBD2 (6 bases). V was clipped by 1 base and J by 4 bases, with 22 bases between them. The CDR3 sequence is 19 residues long. CDR1 SNHLY and CDR2 FYNNEI come from the germline V gene. The CDR3 here is CASSEGRQGGMGRTGELFF. Written as DNA, the CDR3 is TGTGCCAGCAGTGAAGGTCGCCAGGGAGGAATGGGACGCACCGGGGAGCTGTTTTTT.

The table lists this clonotype with a few counts. The chain has TRBV7-2 and TRBJ2-7; D unresolved. The CDR3 loop spans 16 amino acids. CDR1 is SGHTA and CDR2 is FQGNSA in the germline V gene. V was shortened by 1 base and J by 0 bases, with 13 bases between the two germline ends. In DNA form, the CDR3 reads TGTGCCAGCAGCTTAGGTTGGTCACGGAGCTCCTACGAGCAGTACTTC. Its protein product is CASSLGWSRSSYEQYF.

The genes are TRBV19 and TRBJ1-1; D is perhaps TRBD1 (6 bases). The germline V and J ends were trimmed by 6 bases and 4 bases, with 6 bases remaining between them. There are 11 residues in the CDR3. Per the germline V gene, CDR1 is LNHDA and CDR2 is SQIVND (reference sequence). CDR3 sequence: CASRQGTEAFF. CDR3 in DNA: TGTGCCAGTAGACAGGGCACTGAAGCTTTCTTT. The full variable domain, its missing parts supplied by reference TRBV19 and TRBJ1-1, is DGGITQSPKYLFRKEGQNVTLSCEQNLNHDAMYWYRQDPGQGLRLIYYSQIVNDFQKGDIAEGYSVSREKKESFPLTVTSAQKNPTAFYLCASRQGTEAFFGQGTRLTVV.

This clonotype came up many times. As DNA, the CDR3 is TGTGCCAGCGCGGGGCGGGGGTACACCGGGGAGCTGTTTTTT. Encoded protein: CASAGRGYTGELFF. This chain uses TRBV6-5 with TRBJ2-2; 7 positions agree with TRBD2. After removal of 8 bases from V and 3 bases from J, the junction contained 6 bases not matched to a gene. Germline assignment: CDR1 MNHEY and CDR2 SVGAGI. The CDR3 loop spans 14 amino acids.

This clonotype was found a few times. V is TRBV20-1 and J is TRBJ1-5; D gene unclear. Looked up from germline, CDR1 is DFQATT and CDR2 is SNEGSKA (reference sequence). V lost 6 bases and J lost 7, with 10 bases in between. CDR3 size: 11 residues. CDR3 protein: CSALSDQPQHF. The CDR3, as DNA: TGCAGTGCCCTCTCTGACCAGCCCCAGCATTTT.

There are a few counts of this clonotype. V and J are TRBV20-1 and TRBJ1-1; 7 bases map to TRBD1. This CDR3 contains 15 residues. Germline trimming cut 0 bases from V and 0 bases from J; bases unmatched to any gene: 4. Germline V gene data show CDR1 as DFQATT and CDR2 as SNEGSKA (reference sequence). The CDR3 DNA reads as TGCAGTGCTAGAGAGGCAGGGGGGGTGAACACTGAAGCTTTCTTT. Protein: CSAREAGGVNTEAFF.

At least ten counts were recorded for this clonotype. V is TRBV7-2 and J is TRBJ1-4; TRBD1 matches 9 bases. The CDR3 runs to 14 residues. Losses at the gene ends were 4 bases for V and 5 bases for J; bases not matched to a gene: 2. Germline CDR1 SGHTA, CDR2 FQGNSA. The CDR3 protein is CASSSDRGNEKLFF. In nucleotides, the CDR3 is TGTGCCAGCAGCTCAGACAGGGGGAATGAAAAACTGTTTTTT.

The chain uses TRBV4-3 and TRBJ2-7; D is ambiguous. Germline-derived CDR1 and CDR2 are LGHNA and YSLEER. Trimming took 0 bases from V and 6 from J, leaving 9 bases between them. This CDR3 has 13 residues. The chain's CDR3 is CASSQDVGLEQYF. The CDR3 coding sequence is TGCGCCAGCAGCCAAGACGTAGGGCTCGAGCAGTACTTC.